This T cell receptor beta chain is drawn from a study of blood T cell repertoires in COVID-19. At the level of the study: Samples of COVID-19 (acute and convalescent) were obtained from the United States, Italy and Spain. T cells, B-cell-depleted T cells, or PBMCs supplied cDNA or gDNA.

Original processing methods: It was from reference gene primer amplification that nucleated cell counts were estimated. Here immunoSEQ multiplex PCR was the method, and the copy in TCRdb shows in-frame clones only, minus some. V, J and clone size are those of that table, while D and trimming were read from the DNA. The table includes tens of thousands of clones, about 80% detected once. The J segment lost 2 bases and the V segment lost 0 bases, leaving 3 bases of the junction unmatched. The germline gives CDR1 LGHDT, CDR2 YNNKEL (reference sequence). The CDR3 runs 15 residues. The J gene is TRBJ2-5, the V gene TRBV3-1 (or the pseudogene TRBV3-2); 7 bases map to TRBD2. Material for sequencing was peripheral blood. The receptor's source is a human donor in a cohort sampled during active COVID-19. The CDR3 coding sequence is TGTGCCAGCAGCCAAGACGATAGCGGGCAAGAGACCCAGTACTTC. This gives the protein CASSQDDSGQETQYF.